This TCR beta chain was obtained from a study of blood T cell repertoires in COVID-19 (dated by TCRdb to the early 2020s). As for the study more broadly: Collaborator samples came from the United States, Italy and Spain and covered acute and convalescent phases of COVID-19. The material from the prospective study consisted of cDNA or gDNA derived from T cells, B-cell-depleted T cells, or PBMCs. The dataset comprised deeply sampled blood TCRbeta repertoires from subjects exposed to, actively infected with, or recovered from COVID-19. The repertoires were released in a freely available public database meant as a resource for research on the immune response to SARS-CoV-2. Samples were obtained from the ongoing ImmuneRACE study (first 160 participants) and from some 1,200 subjects provided by 6 global collaborators. The sample metadata nearly always contained a de-identified subject ID, COVID-19 status, age in years and sex. HLA class I and class II types, where available, came from metadata supplied by the sample provider rather than from assay-based typing.

Broad study findings and their caveats: The quantity of clinical and demographic metadata differed by source and by participant and was supplied without curation.

In Seattle, one collaborating source enrolled patients while the infection was active and tracked those patients longitudinally over the course of disease. Each collaborating institution followed its own protocols to collect whole blood in K2EDTA tubes. For TCRbeta analysis, collaborators shipped samples as frozen whole blood, isolated PBMCs, or DNA extracted from either of those sample types. The CDR3 has 15 amino acids, counting the end cysteine and phenylalanine. Only CDR3 DNA is held: 45 bases, read in frame from base 1. The V end gives up 6 bases and the J end 2 bases, leaving 5 bases in the junction not matched to a gene. The CDR1 and CDR2 encoded by the germline V gene are MDHEN and SYDVKM. TCRbeta CDR3 regions were amplified from genomic DNA using the immunoSEQ Assay, a bias-controlled multiplex PCR. In the original analysis: Nucleated cell counts per sample were estimated from amplification of reference gene primers within the assay. To quantify the absolute abundance of each unique TCRbeta CDR3 rearrangement, sequence reads were collapsed and filtered. For each sample, productive Simpson clonality was calculated by taking the square root of Simpson's diversity index across productive rearrangements. This immuneACCESS table, as held by TCRdb, lists in-frame sequences with V and J called but not all clones. Of the missing ones, under half trace to an unresolved V gene in checked studies; the others have no known cause. V, J and clone size are those of that table, while D and trimming were read from the DNA. The sample yields approximately 170,000 clones; 93% were counted once. Of the sample, roughly 2% falls within the top ten clones.

As to this clone: The antigen this receptor binds is unknown. There are no base qualities to consult, and no much larger clone falls within one base.

The receptor's source is a woman aged 60-75 years with COVID-19, enrolled during active disease. The rearrangement combines TRBV28 with TRBJ1-5; 9 bases in between match TRBD1. Sequences were obtained from peripheral blood. This receptor carries the CDR3 CASRPRTGGNQPQHF. The nucleotide sequence is given as TGTGCCAGCAGACCCCGGACAGGGGGCAATCAGCCCCAGCATTTT.